These T cell receptor beta chains were read from a single sample in a study of T cells in Graves' hyperthyroidism and ophthalmopathy. TCRdb re-called the multiplex PCR reads through MiXCR, storing one row per CDR3 protein. The sample consists of hundreds of thousands of distinct CDR3 sequences, 11% to 15% of them appearing once. Sequences were obtained from blood. These receptor sequences come from a woman between 18 and 30 years old with Graves' hyperthyroidism. Each CDR3 is given without its conserved first and last residue. The order of the fields is V gene, J gene, CDR3 protein.

v_call: TRBV13; j_call: TRBJ2-7; cdr3_aa: ASSSRQGMHEQY
v_call: TRBV7-9; j_call: TRBJ2-2; cdr3_aa: ASSDQNGELF
v_call: TRBV9; j_call: TRBJ1-1; cdr3_aa: ASSALVTTEEAF
v_call: TRBV5-4; j_call: TRBJ2-1; cdr3_aa: ASSLGTPSSYNEQF
v_call: TRBV12-3/TRBV12-4; j_call: TRBJ2-2; cdr3_aa: ASSDWTGLTGELF
v_call: TRBV2; j_call: TRBJ2-5; cdr3_aa: ASTPVPAGETQY
v_call: TRBV30; j_call: TRBJ2-7; cdr3_aa: AWSAGRTSGRGYEQY
v_call: TRBV30; j_call: TRBJ1-4; cdr3_aa: AWSRGVREKLF
v_call: TRBV6-2/TRBV6-3; j_call: TRBJ2-1; cdr3_aa: ASSGRKAGGVNEQF
v_call: TRBV6-1; j_call: TRBJ2-7; cdr3_aa: ASSSSGEESDEQY
v_call: TRBV20-1; j_call: TRBJ2-3; cdr3_aa: SAKRTDTQY
v_call: TRBV10-3; j_call: TRBJ1-2; cdr3_aa: ATMSGALEGYT
v_call: TRBV5-8; j_call: TRBJ1-6; cdr3_aa: ASSPHRGQGSSYNSPLH
v_call: TRBV30; j_call: TRBJ2-7; cdr3_aa: AWSGDRNSYEQY
v_call: TRBV11-2; j_call: TRBJ2-1; cdr3_aa: ASSTGVGEINEQF
v_call: TRBV7-2; j_call: TRBJ1-5; cdr3_aa: ASSSWTDQPQH
v_call: TRBV5-1; j_call: TRBJ1-2; cdr3_aa: ASSLGQSSYGYT
v_call: TRBV11-3; j_call: TRBJ2-2; cdr3_aa: ASSLETAANTGELF
v_call: TRBV7-9; j_call: TRBJ1-5; cdr3_aa: ASSLGTGLYQPQH
v_call: TRBV20-1; j_call: TRBJ1-6; cdr3_aa: SANPSGAGNSPLH
v_call: TRBV3-1; j_call: TRBJ1-1; cdr3_aa: ASSRNTGTEAF
v_call: TRBV20-1; j_call: TRBJ2-1; cdr3_aa: SATDLGYEQF
v_call: TRBV29-1; j_call: TRBJ2-2; cdr3_aa: SGLLAGNAGELF
v_call: TRBV5-4; j_call: TRBJ2-7; cdr3_aa: ASSLGTSGSTYEQY
v_call: TRBV11-2; j_call: TRBJ2-7; cdr3_aa: ASNGEGSYEQY
v_call: TRBV5-1; j_call: TRBJ2-1; cdr3_aa: ASSPQLAGVANEQF
v_call: TRBV29-1; j_call: TRBJ1-1; cdr3_aa: SVVRGLNTEAF
v_call: TRBV14; j_call: TRBJ2-1; cdr3_aa: ASSQDPTGLTNEQF
v_call: TRBV7-2; j_call: TRBJ1-5; cdr3_aa: ASSLGAGGAAKVYSNQPQH
v_call: TRBV2; j_call: TRBJ2-1; cdr3_aa: ASSEIETTSEQF
v_call: TRBV7-6; j_call: TRBJ1-6; cdr3_aa: ASSLDRGGSPLH
v_call: TRBV20-1; j_call: TRBJ1-5; cdr3_aa: SARDPPSGLQH
v_call: TRBV2; j_call: TRBJ2-7; cdr3_aa: ASCEAPAVQLSYEQY
v_call: TRBV12-3/TRBV12-4; j_call: TRBJ1-1; cdr3_aa: ASSPRDSLGWGTEAF
v_call: TRBV12-3/TRBV12-4; j_call: TRBJ1-6; cdr3_aa: ASSLGGLTSPLH
v_call: TRBV7-2; j_call: TRBJ2-1; cdr3_aa: ASSPTSGTYNEQF
v_call: TRBV3-1; j_call: TRBJ2-5; cdr3_aa: ASSQIHLAGDETQY
v_call: TRBV2; j_call: TRBJ1-2; cdr3_aa: ASSELTPVYGYT
v_call: TRBV30; j_call: TRBJ1-6; cdr3_aa: AWSRQGNSPLH
v_call: TRBV30; j_call: TRBJ2-3; cdr3_aa: AWSVLSGTDTQY
v_call: TRBV6-2/TRBV6-3; j_call: TRBJ1-1; cdr3_aa: ASHRDPRGNAEAF
v_call: TRBV28; j_call: TRBJ2-1; cdr3_aa: ASSLASDSYNEQF
v_call: TRBV7-2; j_call: TRBJ1-2; cdr3_aa: ASSLTGGRHGYT
v_call: TRBV20-1; j_call: TRBJ2-1; cdr3_aa: SARVPGGLAVYNEQF
v_call: TRBV20-1; j_call: TRBJ1-2; cdr3_aa: SAGPDGYGYT
v_call: TRBV20-1; j_call: TRBJ2-7; cdr3_aa: SARRGHSYEQY
v_call: TRBV10-3; j_call: TRBJ1-5; cdr3_aa: AISPETQGNGQPQH
v_call: TRBV30; j_call: TRBJ1-4; cdr3_aa: AWSVRKGRANEKLF
v_call: TRBV11-2; j_call: TRBJ1-6; cdr3_aa: ASSPWPRDRAFNSPLH
v_call: TRBV6-1; j_call: TRBJ2-2; cdr3_aa: ASSLTRSLYTGELF
v_call: TRBV10-2; j_call: TRBJ2-5; cdr3_aa: ASNEAGLAGEMGKTQY
v_call: TRBV11-2; j_call: TRBJ2-2; cdr3_aa: ASSLGRDFSDEATIGELF